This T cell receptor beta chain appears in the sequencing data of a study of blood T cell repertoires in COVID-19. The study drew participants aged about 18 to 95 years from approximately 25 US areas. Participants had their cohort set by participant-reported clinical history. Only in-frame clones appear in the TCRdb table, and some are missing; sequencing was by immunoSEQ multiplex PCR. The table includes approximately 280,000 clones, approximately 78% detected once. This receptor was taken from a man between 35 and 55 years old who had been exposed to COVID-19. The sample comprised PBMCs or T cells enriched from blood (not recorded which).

CDR3 in amino acids: CASSEGQGYTGELFF. CDR3 nucleotides: TGTGCCAGCAGTGAAGGGCAGGGGTACACCGGGGAGCTGTTTTTT. This chain connects TRBV2 to TRBJ2-2; possibly TRBD1 for D (6 bases). The CDR3 sequence is 15 residues long. Trimming left V 1 base short and J 3 bases short, with 9 bases between. Germline lookup yields CDR1 SNHLY and CDR2 FYNNEI. Full variable domain (missing parts from reference TRBV2 and TRBJ2-2): EPEVTQTPSHQVTQMGQEVILRCVPISNHLYFYWYRQILGQKVEFLVSFYNNEISEKSEIFDDQFSVERPDGSNFTLKIRSTKLEDSAMYFCASSEGQGYTGELFFGEGSRLTVL.